The present entry profiles one T cell receptor beta chain with its context. This same CDR3 is encoded by further DNA sequences in the sample. CDR3 length: 13 amino acids. J lost 4 bases, V lost 0 bases, and 1 base had no gene match. In germline, CDR1 is SGHRS, CDR2 YFSETQ. This sample is drawn from a study of blood T cell repertoires in COVID-19. Study-wide context: Sites across the United States, Italy and Spain contributed samples from acute and convalescent COVID-19. Sources were T cells, B-cell-depleted T cells, or PBMCs; the material itself was cDNA or gDNA.

In the original processing: Amplification from reference gene primers served as the basis for estimated nucleated cell counts. Clones were sequenced by immunoSEQ multiplex PCR, and TCRdb holds only the in-frame ones, with some missing. V, J and clone size are taken as reported in that table, and D and trimming were inferred from the DNA itself. The sample lists about 51,000 clones, over 75% occurring once. The V gene is TRBV5-1, the J gene TRBJ2-7; 7 bases agree with TRBD2. The sequence was obtained from a man aged 45 to 65 with active COVID-19. Sequences were obtained from peripheral blood. The CDR3 DNA reads TGCGCCAGCAGCTTGGCAGCGGGATACGAGCAGTACGTC. Residues: CASSLAAGYEQYV.